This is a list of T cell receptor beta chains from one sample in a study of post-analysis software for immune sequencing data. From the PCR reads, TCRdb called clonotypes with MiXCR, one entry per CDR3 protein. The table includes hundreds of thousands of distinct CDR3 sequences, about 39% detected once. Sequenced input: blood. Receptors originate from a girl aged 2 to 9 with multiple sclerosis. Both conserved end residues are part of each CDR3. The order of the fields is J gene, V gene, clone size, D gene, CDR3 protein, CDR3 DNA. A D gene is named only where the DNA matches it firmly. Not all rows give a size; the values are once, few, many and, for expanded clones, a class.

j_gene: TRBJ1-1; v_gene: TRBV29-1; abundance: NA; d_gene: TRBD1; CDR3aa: CSVIRDRVWTEAFF; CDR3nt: TGCAGCGTTATCCGGGACAGGGTGTGGACTGAAGCTTTCTTT
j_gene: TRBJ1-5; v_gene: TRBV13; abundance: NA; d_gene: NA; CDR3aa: CASSSMGGDQPQHF; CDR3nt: TGTGCCAGCAGCTCGATGGGAGGGGATCAGCCCCAGCATTTT
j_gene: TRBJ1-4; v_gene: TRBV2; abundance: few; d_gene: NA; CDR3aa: CASRSTAATNEKLFF; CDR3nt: TGTGCCAGCAGGAGTACGGCAGCAACTAATGAAAAACTGTTTTTT
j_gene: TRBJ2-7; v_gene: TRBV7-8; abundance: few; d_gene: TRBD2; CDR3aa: CASSFRRLVAGDSYEQYF; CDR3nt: TGTGCCAGCAGCTTCCGTAGACTTGTAGCGGGAGACTCCTACGAGCAGTACTTC
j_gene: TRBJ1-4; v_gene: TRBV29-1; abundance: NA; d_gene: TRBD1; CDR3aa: CSVGTASTNEKRFF; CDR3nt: TGCAGCGTAGGGACAGCGTCCACTAATGAAAAACGGTTTTTT
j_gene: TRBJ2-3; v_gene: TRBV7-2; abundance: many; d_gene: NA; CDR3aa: CASSAFAGYTDTQYF; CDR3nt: TGTGCCAGCAGCGCATTCGCGGGATACACAGATACGCAGTATTTT
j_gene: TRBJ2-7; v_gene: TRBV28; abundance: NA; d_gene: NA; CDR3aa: CASSLLLHAGIHEQYF; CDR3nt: TGTGCCAGCAGTTTATTGCTCCATGCAGGTATCCACGAGCAGTACTTC
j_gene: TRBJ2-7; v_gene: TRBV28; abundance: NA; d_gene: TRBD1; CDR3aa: CASRGGGQGNYEQYF; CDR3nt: TGTGCCAGCAGGGGGGGCGGACAGGGGAACTACGAGCAGTACTTC
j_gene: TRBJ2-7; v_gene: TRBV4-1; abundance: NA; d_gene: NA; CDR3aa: CASSQVLKYEQYF; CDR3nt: TGCGCCAGCAGCCAAGTTCTCAAGTACGAGCAGTACTTC
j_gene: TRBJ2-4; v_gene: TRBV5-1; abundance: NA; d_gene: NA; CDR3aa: CASSSRYGENIQYF; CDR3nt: TGCGCCAGCAGCTCCCGGTATGGGGAGAACATTCAGTACTTC
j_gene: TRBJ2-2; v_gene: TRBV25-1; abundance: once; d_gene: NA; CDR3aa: CASSDRPGELFF; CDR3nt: TGTGCCAGCAGTGATAGGCCCGGGGAGCTGTTTTTT
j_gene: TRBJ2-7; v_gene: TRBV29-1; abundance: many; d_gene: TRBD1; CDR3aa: CSVEEDRGGYEQYF; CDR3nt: TGCAGCGTTGAAGAGGACAGGGGGGGATACGAGCAGTACTTC
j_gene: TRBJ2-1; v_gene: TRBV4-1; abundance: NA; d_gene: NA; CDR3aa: CASSQDKMGWSYNEQFF; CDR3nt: TGCGCCAGCAGCCAAGATAAAATGGGTTGGTCCTACAATGAGCAGTTCTTC
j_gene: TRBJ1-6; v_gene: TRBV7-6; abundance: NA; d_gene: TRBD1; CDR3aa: CASSPRQGRNSPLHF; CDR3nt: TGTGCCAGCAGCCCAAGACAGGGGAGAAATTCACCCCTCCACTTT
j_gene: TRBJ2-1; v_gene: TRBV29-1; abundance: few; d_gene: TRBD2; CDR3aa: CSSRLAGVSNEQFF; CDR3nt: TGCAGCTCTAGACTAGCGGGAGTCAGCAATGAGCAGTTCTTC
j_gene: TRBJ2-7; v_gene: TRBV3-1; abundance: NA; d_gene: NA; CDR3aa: CASSQDIASSSSYEQYF; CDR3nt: TGTGCCAGCAGCCAAGATATTGCTTCCAGTAGCTCCTACGAGCAGTACTTC
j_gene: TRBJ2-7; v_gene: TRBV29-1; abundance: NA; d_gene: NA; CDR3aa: CSVGFGGPDFEQYF; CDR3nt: TGCAGCGTTGGGTTTGGGGGGCCTGATTTCGAGCAGTACTTC
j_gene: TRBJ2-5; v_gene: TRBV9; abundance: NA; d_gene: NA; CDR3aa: CASSVAGGRGEETQYF; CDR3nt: TGTGCCAGCAGCGTAGCGGGGGGCAGGGGAGAAGAGACCCAGTACTTC
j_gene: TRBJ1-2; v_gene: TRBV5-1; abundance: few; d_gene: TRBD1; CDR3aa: CASSLAPTGTGNNYGYTF; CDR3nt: TGCGCCAGCAGCTTGGCTCCTACCGGGACAGGGAACAACTATGGCTACACCTTC
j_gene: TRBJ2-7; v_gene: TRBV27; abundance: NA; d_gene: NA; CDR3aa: CASSFQGELAYEQYF; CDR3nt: TGTGCCAGCAGTTTCCAGGGTGAACTCGCCTACGAGCAGTACTTC
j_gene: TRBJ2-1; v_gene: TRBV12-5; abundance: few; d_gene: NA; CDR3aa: CASGPTLVSYNEQFF; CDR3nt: TGTGCTAGTGGTCCCACGCTAGTCTCCTACAATGAGCAGTTCTTC
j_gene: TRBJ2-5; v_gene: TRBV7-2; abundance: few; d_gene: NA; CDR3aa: CASSLPGGVSQETQYF; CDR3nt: TGTGCCAGCAGCCTACCCGGGGGAGTAAGCCAAGAGACCCAGTACTTC
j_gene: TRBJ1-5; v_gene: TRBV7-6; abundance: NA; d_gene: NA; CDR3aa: CASSRHSNQPQHF; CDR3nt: TGTGCCAGCAGCCGACATAGCAATCAGCCCCAGCATTTT
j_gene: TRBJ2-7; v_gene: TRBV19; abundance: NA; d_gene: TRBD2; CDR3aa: CASRFAGGSTYEQYF; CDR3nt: TGTGCCAGTCGCTTCGCCGGGGGGTCAACCTACGAGCAGTACTTC
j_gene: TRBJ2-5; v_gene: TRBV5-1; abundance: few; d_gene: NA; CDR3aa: CASSLGGEDGQYF; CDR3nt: TGCGCCAGCAGCTTGGGTGGGGAAGACGGACAGTACTTC
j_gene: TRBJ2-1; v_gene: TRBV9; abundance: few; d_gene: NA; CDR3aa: CASSVDKSNEQFF; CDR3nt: TGTGCCAGCAGCGTCGACAAGTCGAATGAGCAGTTCTTC
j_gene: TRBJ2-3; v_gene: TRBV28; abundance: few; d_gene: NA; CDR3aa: CASSLASDRTDTQYF; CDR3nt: TGTGCCAGCAGTTTAGCCTCGGACCGCACAGATACGCAGTATTTT
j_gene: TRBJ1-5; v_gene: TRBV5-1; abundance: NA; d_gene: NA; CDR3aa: CASSSTGASNQPQHF; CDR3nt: TGCGCCAGCAGCTCCACCGGGGCTAGCAATCAGCCCCAGCATTTT
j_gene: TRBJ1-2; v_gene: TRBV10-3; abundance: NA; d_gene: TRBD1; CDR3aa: CAISVPGTAYGYTF; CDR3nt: TGTGCCATCAGTGTCCCCGGGACAGCCTATGGCTACACCTTC
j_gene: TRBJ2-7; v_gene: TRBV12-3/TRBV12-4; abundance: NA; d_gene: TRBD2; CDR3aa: CASSLRTSGIYEQYF; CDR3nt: TGTGCCAGCAGTTTAAGAACTAGCGGGATTTACGAGCAGTACTTC
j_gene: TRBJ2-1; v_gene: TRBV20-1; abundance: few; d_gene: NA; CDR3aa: CSAPTQPTRSYNEQFF; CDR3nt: TGCAGTGCCCCGACTCAGCCCACTCGGTCCTACAATGAGCAGTTCTTC
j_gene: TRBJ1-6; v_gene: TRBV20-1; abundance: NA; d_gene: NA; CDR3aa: CSASPQYSLLAPLHF; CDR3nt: TGCAGTGCTAGCCCACAGTATTCGCTGTTAGCACCCCTCCACTTT
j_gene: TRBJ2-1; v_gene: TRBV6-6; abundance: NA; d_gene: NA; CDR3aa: CASSRTPALPSYNEQFF; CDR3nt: TGTGCCAGCAGTCGAACCCCGGCCCTACCCTCCTACAATGAGCAGTTCTTC
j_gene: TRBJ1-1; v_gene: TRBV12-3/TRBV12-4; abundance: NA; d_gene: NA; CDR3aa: CASSLRFSLTEAFF; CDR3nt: TGTGCCAGCAGCCTCAGATTCTCCCTCACTGAAGCTTTCTTT
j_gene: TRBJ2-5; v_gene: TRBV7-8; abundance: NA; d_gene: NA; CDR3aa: CASKTLGAWGEAQYF; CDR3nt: TGTGCCAGCAAGACTCTGGGGGCCTGGGGGGAGGCCCAGTACTTC
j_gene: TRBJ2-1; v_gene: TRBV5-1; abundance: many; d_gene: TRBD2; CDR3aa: CASSLYSGGNNEQFF; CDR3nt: TGCGCCAGCAGCTTGTATAGCGGGGGGAACAATGAGCAGTTCTTC
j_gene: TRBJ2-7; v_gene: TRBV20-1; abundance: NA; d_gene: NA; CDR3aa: CSARAAGDNPYEQYF; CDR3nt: TGCAGTGCTAGAGCCGCAGGGGACAACCCCTACGAGCAGTACTTC
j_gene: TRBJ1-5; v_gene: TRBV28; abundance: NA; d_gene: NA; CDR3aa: CASTPSGASQPQHF; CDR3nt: TGTGCCAGCACCCCCTCGGGGGCCAGTCAGCCCCAGCATTTT
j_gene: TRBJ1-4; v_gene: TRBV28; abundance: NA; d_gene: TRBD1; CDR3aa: CASSFPPIQGADEKLFF; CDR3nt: TGTGCCAGCAGTTTCCCCCCCATACAGGGGGCGGATGAAAAACTGTTTTTT
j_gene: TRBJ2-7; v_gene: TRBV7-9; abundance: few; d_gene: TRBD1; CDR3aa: CASSRGGPGDFYEQYF; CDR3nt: TGTGCCAGCAGCCGAGGGGGCCCAGGGGATTTCTACGAGCAGTACTTC
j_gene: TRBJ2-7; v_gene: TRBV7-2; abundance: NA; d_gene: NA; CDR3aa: CASRAMRYNEQYF; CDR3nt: TGTGCCAGCAGGGCTATGCGGTACAATGAGCAGTACTTC
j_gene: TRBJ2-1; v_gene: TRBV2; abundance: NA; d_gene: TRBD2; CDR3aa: CASSGREGFDEQFF; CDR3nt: TGTGCCAGCAGCGGAAGGGAGGGATTCGATGAGCAGTTCTTC
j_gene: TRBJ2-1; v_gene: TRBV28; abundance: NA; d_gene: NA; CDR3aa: CASSPRLPNNEQFF; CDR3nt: TGTGCCAGCAGTCCAAGACTACCCAACAATGAGCAGTTCTTC
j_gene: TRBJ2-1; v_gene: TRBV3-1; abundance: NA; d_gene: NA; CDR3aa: CASSPLGGALEQFF; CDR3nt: TGTGCCAGCAGCCCCTTAGGGGGGGCTCTCGAGCAGTTCTTC
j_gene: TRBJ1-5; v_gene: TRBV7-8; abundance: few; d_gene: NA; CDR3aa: CASSFSWLNDQPQHF; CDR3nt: TGTGCCAGCAGCTTTTCTTGGCTGAACGATCAGCCCCAGCATTTT
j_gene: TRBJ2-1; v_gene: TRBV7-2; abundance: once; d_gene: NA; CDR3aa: CASSARGVSSYNEQFF; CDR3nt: TGTGCCAGCAGCGCCAGGGGCGTAAGCTCCTACAATGAGCAGTTCTTC
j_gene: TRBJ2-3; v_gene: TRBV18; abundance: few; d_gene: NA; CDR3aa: CASSPPGSTDTQYF; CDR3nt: TGTGCCAGCTCACCACCGGGCAGCACAGATACGCAGTATTTT
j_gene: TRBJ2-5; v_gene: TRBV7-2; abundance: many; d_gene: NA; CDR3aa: CASSSGETQYF; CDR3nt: TGTGCCAGCAGCTCTGGAGAGACCCAGTACTTC
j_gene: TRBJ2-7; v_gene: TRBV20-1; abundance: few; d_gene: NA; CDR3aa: CSARDRRDTIYEQYF; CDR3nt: TGCAGTGCTAGAGACAGGAGGGACACCATCTACGAGCAGTACTTC
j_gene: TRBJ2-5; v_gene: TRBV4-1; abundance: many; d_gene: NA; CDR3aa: CASSQLQGNQETQYF; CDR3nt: TGCGCCAGCAGCCAATTACAGGGAAACCAGGAGACCCAGTACTTC
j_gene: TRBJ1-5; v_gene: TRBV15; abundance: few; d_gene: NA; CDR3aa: CATSRENQPQHF; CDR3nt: TGTGCCACCAGCAGAGAGAATCAGCCCCAGCATTTT
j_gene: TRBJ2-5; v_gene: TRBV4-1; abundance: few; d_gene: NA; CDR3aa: CASSQARAETQYF; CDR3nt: TGCGCCAGCAGCCAAGCCAGGGCGGAGACCCAGTACTTC
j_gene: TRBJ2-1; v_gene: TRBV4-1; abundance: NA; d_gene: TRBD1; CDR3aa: CASSHGQGYNEQFF; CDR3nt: TGCGCCAGCAGCCATGGACAGGGGTACAATGAGCAGTTCTTC
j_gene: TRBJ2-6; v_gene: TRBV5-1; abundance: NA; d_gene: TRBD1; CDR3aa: CASSLGGQVSGASVLTF; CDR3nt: TGCGCCAGCAGCTTGGGGGGACAGGTCTCTGGGGCCAGCGTCCTGACTTTC
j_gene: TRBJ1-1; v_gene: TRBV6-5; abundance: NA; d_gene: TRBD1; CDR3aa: CASSYFGTGGTEAFF; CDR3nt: TGTGCCAGCAGTTACTTTGGGACAGGGGGCACTGAAGCTTTCTTT
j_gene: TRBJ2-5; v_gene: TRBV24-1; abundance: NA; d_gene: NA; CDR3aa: CATSDPNAQETQYF; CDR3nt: TGTGCCACCAGTGATCCAAATGCCCAAGAGACCCAGTACTTC
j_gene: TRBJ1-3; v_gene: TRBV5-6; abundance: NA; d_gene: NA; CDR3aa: CASSPRPVVSNTIYF; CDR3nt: TGTGCCAGCAGCCCGCGACCCGTTGTCTCAAACACCATATATTTT
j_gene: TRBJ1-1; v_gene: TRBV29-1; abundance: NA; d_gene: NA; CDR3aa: CSTRTRNTEAFF; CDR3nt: TGCAGCACCCGGACGAGGAACACTGAAGCTTTCTTT
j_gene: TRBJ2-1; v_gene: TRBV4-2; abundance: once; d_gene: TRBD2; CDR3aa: CASSQGDGLAGGNEQFF; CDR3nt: TGTGCCAGCAGCCAAGGAGACGGACTAGCGGGTGGCAATGAGCAGTTCTTC